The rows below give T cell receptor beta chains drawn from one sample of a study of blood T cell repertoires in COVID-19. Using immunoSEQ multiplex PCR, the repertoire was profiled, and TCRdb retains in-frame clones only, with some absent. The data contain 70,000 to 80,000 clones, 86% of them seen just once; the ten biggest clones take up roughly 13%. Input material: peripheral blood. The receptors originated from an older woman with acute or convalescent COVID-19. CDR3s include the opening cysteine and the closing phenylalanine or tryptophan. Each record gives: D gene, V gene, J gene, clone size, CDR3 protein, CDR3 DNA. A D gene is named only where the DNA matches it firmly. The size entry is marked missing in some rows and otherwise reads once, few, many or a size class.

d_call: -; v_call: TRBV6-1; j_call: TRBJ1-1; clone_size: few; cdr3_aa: CASSEARVGTAFF; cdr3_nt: TGTGCCAGCAGTGAAGCGCGAGTAGGGACTGCTTTCTTT
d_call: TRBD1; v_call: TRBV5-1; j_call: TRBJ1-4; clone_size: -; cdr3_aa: CASSGTGTGGEKLFF; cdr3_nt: TGCGCCAGCAGCGGAACCGGGACAGGAGGTGAAAAACTGTTTTTT
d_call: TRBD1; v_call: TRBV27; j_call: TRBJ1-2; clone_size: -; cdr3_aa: CASSPTTGANYGYTF; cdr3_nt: TGTGCCAGCAGTCCGACGACAGGGGCTAACTATGGCTACACCTTC
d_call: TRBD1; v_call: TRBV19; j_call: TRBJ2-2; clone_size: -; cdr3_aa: CASSDGTGRGAGELFF; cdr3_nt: TGTGCCAGTAGTGACGGGACAGGGAGGGGGGCCGGGGAGCTGTTTTTT
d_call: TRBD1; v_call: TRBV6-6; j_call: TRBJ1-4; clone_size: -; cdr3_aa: CASSSTGTGNEKLFF; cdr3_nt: TGTGCCAGCAGCTCAACCGGGACAGGGAATGAAAAACTGTTTTTT
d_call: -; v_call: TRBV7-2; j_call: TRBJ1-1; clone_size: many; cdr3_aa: CASSSRGLSTEAFF; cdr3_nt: TGTGCCAGCAGCTCCAGGGGCCTAAGCACTGAAGCTTTCTTT
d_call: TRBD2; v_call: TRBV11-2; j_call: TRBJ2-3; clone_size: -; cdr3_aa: CASSLVARGGIDTQYF; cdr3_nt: TGTGCCAGCAGCTTAGTGGCCCGGGGGGGCATAGATACGCAGTATTTT
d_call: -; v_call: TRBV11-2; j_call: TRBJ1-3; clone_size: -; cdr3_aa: CASSPSTGTGNTIYF; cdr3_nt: TGTGCCAGCAGCCCTAGTACAGGGACTGGAAACACCATATATTTT
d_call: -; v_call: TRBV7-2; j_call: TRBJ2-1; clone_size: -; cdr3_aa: CASSRPRDTIFNEQFF; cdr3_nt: TGTGCCAGCAGCCGGCCCCGGGACACCATCTTCAATGAGCAGTTCTTC
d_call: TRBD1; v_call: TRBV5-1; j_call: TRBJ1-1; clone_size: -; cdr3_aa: CASSWAGTDVNTEAFF; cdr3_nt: TGCGCCAGCAGCTGGGCCGGGACAGACGTGAACACTGAAGCTTTCTTT
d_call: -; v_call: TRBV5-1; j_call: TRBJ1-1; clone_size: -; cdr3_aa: CASSLDLSSQGRVNTEAFF; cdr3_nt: TGCGCCAGCAGCTTGGATCTCAGCAGTCAGGGGAGGGTGAACACTGAAGCTTTCTTT
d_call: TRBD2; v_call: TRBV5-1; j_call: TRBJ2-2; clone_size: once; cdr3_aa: CASSPRLAGLFRTGELFF; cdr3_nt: TGCGCCAGCAGCCCACGACTAGCGGGGCTTTTTCGCACCGGGGAGCTGTTTTTT
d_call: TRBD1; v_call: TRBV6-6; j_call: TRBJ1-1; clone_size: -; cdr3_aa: CATVDRANTEAFF; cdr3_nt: TGTGCCACCGTTGACAGGGCGAACACTGAAGCTTTCTTT
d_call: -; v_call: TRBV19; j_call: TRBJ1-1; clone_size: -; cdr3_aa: CASTRGSMNTEAFF; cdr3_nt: TGTGCCAGCACCCGGGGGAGTATGAACACTGAAGCTTTCTTT
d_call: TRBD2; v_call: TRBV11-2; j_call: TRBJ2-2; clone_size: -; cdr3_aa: CASSLLGLVITGELFF; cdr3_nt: TGTGCCAGCAGCTTACTCGGACTAGTTATCACCGGGGAGCTGTTTTTT
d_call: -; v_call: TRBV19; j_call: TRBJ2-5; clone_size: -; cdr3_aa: CASSIELGGTQYF; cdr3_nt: TGTGCCAGTAGTATAGAGTTAGGGGGGACCCAGTACTTC
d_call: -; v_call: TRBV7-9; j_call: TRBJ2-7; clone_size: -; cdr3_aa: CASSPGSSSYEQYF; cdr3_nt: TGTGCCAGCAGCCCAGGGTCTAGCTCCTACGAGCAGTACTTC
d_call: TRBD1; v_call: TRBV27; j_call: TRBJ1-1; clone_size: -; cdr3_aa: CASSSDRALTTEAFF; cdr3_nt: TGTGCCAGCAGTTCAGACAGGGCGCTGACCACTGAAGCTTTCTTT
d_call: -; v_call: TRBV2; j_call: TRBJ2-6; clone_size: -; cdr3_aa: CASGRDTSGANVLTF; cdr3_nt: TGTGCCAGCGGCCGGGACACCTCTGGGGCCAACGTCCTGACTTTC
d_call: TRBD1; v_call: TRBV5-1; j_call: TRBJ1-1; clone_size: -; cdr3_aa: CASRRQEGANTEAFF; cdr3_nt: TGCGCCAGCAGGAGACAGGAGGGGGCGAACACTGAAGCTTTCTTT
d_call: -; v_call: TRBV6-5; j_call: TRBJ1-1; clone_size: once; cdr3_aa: CASSYSSNTEAFF; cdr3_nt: TGTGCCAGCAGTTATTCCTCCAACACTGAAGCTTTCTTT
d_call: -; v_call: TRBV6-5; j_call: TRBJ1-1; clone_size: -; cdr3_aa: CASSYIDRTFPAFF; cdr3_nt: TGTGCCAGCAGTTACATCGACAGGACTTTCCCGGCTTTCTTT
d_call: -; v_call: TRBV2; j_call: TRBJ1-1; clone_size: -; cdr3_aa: CASFTRAIHTEAFF; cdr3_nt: TGTGCCAGTTTCACCAGGGCCATCCACACTGAAGCTTTCTTT
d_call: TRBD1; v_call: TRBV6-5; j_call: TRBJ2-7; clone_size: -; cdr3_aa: CASRQGQGSYEQYF; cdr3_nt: TGTGCCAGCAGACAGGGACAGGGTTCCTACGAGCAGTACTTC
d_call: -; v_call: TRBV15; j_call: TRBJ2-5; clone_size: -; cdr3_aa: CATSRGASVETQYF; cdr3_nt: TGTGCCACCAGCAGAGGGGCTAGCGTAGAGACCCAGTACTTC
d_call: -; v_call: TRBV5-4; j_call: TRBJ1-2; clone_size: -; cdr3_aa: CASSPDRSINYGYTF; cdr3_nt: TGTGCCAGCAGCCCGGACAGATCAATTAACTATGGCTACACCTTC
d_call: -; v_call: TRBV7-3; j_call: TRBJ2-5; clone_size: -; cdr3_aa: CASSLPSEETQYF; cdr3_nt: TGTGCCAGCAGCTTACCGTCGGAGGAGACCCAGTACTTC
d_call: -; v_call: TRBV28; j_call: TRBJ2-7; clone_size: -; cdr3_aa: CASYGRLYEQYF; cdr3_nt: TGTGCCAGCTATGGCAGACTCTACGAGCAGTACTTC
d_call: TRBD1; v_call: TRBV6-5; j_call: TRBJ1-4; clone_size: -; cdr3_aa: CASRYQGASEKLFF; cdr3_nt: TGTGCCAGCAGGTACCAGGGGGCGAGTGAAAAACTGTTTTTT
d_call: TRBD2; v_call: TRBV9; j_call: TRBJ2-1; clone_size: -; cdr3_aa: CASSVSGGASEQFF; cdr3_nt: TGTGCCAGCAGCGTGAGCGGGGGGGCTAGTGAGCAGTTCTTC
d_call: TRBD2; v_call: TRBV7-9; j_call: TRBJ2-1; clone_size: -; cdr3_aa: CASRRTSGGVFDNEQFF; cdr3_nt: TGTGCCAGCAGACGGACTAGCGGGGGGGTCTTCGACAATGAGCAGTTCTTC
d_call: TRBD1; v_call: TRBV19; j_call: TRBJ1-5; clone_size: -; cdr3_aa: CASTPTGGNQPQHF; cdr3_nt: TGTGCCAGTACGCCAACAGGGGGCAATCAGCCCCAGCATTTT
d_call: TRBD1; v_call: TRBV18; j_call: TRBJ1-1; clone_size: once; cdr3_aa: CASSPPGQMNTEAFF; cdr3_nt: TGTGCCAGCTCACCACCGGGACAGATGAACACTGAAGCTTTCTTT
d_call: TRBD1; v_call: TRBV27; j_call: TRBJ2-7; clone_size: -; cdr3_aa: CASRTLFPGQKEYEQYF; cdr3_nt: TGTGCCAGCAGGACCTTATTTCCGGGACAGAAAGAATACGAGCAGTACTTC
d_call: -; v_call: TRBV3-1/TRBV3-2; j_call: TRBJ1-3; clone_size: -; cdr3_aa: CASSQGPGLGNTIYF; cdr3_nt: TGTGCCAGCAGCCAAGGACCGGGACTGGGTAACACCATATATTTT
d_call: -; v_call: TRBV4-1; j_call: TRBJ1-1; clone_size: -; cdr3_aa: CASSQGELSPGDTEAFF; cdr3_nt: TGCGCCAGCAGCCAAGGAGAACTGTCTCCGGGGGACACTGAAGCTTTCTTT
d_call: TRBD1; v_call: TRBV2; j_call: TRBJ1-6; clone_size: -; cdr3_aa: CASRTGGSPLHF; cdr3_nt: TGTGCCAGCAGGACAGGGGGATCACCCCTCCACTTT
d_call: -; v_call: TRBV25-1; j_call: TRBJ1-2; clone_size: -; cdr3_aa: CARQPANYGYTF; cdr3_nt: TGTGCCCGCCAACCGGCTAACTATGGCTACACCTTC
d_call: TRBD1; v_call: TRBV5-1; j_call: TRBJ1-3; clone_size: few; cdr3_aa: CASSLDPQGNSGNTIYF; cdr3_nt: TGCGCCAGCAGCTTGGACCCACAGGGGAACTCTGGAAACACCATATATTTT
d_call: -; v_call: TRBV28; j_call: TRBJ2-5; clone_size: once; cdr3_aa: CASSLGRQKTQYF; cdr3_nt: TGTGCCAGCAGTTTAGGAAGACAGAAGACCCAGTACTTC
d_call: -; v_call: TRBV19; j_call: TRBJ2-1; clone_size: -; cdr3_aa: CASRRSSNEQFF; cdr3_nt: TGTGCCAGTAGACGTAGTAGCAATGAGCAGTTCTTC
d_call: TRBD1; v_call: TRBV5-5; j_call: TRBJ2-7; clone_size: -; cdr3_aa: CASSLGQGAYEQYF; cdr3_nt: TGTGCCAGCAGCTTGGGTCAGGGGGCCTACGAGCAGTACTTC
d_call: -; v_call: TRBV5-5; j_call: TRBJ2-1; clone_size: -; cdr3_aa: CASSAVGYEQFF; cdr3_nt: TGTGCCAGCAGCGCAGTTGGCTATGAGCAGTTCTTC
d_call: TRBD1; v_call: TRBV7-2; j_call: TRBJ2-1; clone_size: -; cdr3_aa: CASSVSGQVYNEQFF; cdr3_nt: TGTGCCAGCAGCGTATCGGGACAGGTCTACAATGAGCAGTTCTTC
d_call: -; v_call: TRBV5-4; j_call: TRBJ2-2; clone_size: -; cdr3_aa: CASSPVGRTRNTGELFF; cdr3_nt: TGTGCCAGCAGCCCCGTTGGGCGGACAAGAAACACCGGGGAGCTGTTTTTT
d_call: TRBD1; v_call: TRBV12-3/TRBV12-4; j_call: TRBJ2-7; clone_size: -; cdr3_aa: CASSWDRTYEQYF; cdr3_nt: TGTGCCAGCAGCTGGGACAGGACTTACGAGCAGTACTTC
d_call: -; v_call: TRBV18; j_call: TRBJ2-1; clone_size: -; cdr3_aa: CASSRSSSYNEQFF; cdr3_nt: TGTGCCAGCTCAAGGAGTAGCTCCTACAATGAGCAGTTCTTC
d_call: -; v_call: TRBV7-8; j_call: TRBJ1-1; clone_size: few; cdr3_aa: CASSPPSWGETEAFF; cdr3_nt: TGTGCCAGCAGCCCGCCATCGTGGGGAGAAACTGAAGCTTTCTTT
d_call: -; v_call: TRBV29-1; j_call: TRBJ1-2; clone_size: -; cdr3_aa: CSVDEQGFYGYTF; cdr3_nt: TGCAGCGTTGACGAGCAGGGATTCTATGGCTACACCTTC
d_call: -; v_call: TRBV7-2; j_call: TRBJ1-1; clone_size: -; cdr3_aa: CASSLAVVLMNTEAFF; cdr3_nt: TGTGCCAGCAGCTTAGCAGTGGTACTTATGAACACTGAAGCTTTCTTT
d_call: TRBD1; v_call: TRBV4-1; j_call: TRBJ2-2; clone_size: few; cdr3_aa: CASSPRDRGTGELFF; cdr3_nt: TGCGCCAGCAGCCCCCGGGACAGGGGCACCGGGGAGCTGTTTTTT
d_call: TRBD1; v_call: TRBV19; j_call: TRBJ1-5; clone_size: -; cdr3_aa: CATLTGTGGKGNQPQHF; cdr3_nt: TGTGCCACCCTTACGGGGACAGGGGGCAAGGGCAATCAGCCCCAGCATTTT
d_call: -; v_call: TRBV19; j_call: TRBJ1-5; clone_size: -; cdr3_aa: CASSLSGVNNQPQHF; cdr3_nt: TGTGCCAGTAGTCTCTCGGGGGTAAATAATCAGCCCCAGCATTTT
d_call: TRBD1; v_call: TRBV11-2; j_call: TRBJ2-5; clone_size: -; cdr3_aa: CASSPYPHRGPLQETQYF; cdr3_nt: TGTGCCAGCAGCCCCTACCCCCACAGGGGCCCCCTCCAAGAGACCCAGTACTTC
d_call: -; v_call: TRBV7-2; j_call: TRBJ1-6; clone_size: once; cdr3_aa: CASSLRRFSGDSPLHF; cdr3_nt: TGTGCCAGCAGCTTAAGGCGGTTCTCGGGGGATTCACCCCTCCACTTT
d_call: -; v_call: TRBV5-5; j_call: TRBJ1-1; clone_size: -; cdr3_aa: CASSFDRGGTEAFF; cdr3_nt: TGTGCCAGCAGCTTTGATCGGGGGGGCACTGAAGCTTTCTTT
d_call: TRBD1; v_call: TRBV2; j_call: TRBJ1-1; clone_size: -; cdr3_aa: CASSWTGGTEAFF; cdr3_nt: TGTGCCAGCTCATGGACAGGGGGGACTGAAGCTTTCTTT